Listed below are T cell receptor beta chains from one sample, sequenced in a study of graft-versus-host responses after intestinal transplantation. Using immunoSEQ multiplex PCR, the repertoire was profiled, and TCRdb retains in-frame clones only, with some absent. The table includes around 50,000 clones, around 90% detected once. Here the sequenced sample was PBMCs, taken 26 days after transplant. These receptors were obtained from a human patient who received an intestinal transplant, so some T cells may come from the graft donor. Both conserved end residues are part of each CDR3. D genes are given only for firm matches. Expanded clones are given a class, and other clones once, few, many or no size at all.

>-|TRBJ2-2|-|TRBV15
TGTGCCACCAGCAGAGATTTACAGACCGGGGAGCTGTTTTTT
CATSRDLQTGELFF
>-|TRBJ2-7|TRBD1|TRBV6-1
TGTGCCAGCAGTCGGACAGGGGACTACGAGCAGTACTTC
CASSRTGDYEQYF
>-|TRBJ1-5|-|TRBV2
TGTGCCAGCAGGGACGGGGGGCCCCAGCATTTT
CASRDGGPQHF
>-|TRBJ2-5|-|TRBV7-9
TGTGCCAGCAGTTACGGCAACCGTTACAGGGTCGCGGTCCAAGAGACCCAGTACTTC
CASSYGNRYRVAVQETQYF
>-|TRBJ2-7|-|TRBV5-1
TGCGCCAGCAGCGCCCGGACACCCTACGAGCAGTACTTC
CASSARTPYEQYF
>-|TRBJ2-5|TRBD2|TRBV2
TGTGCCAGCAGTGTTCTTAGCGGGGACCCAGAGACCCAGTACTTC
CASSVLSGDPETQYF
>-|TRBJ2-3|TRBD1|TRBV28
TGTGCCAGCAGTTCCGGGCAGGGGGCACGCACAGATACGCAGTATTTT
CASSSGQGARTDTQYF
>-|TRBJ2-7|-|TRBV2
TGTGCCAGCAACACAGACACCTACGAGCAGTACTTC
CASNTDTYEQYF
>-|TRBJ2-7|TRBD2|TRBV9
TGTGCCAGCAGCGCTTCCCCGGGCGGGAGTTTCCACGAGCAGTACTTC
CASSASPGGSFHEQYF
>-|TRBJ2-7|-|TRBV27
TGTGCCAGCAGTTTAGGTGGCCCCGAGCAGTACTTC
CASSLGGPEQYF
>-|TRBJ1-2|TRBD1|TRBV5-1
TGCGCCAGCAGCCGCGGGGGACAGGGGTATGGCTACACCTTC
CASSRGGQGYGYTF
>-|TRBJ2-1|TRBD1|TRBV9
TGTGCCAGCAGCGCAGGAACCGGGACAGGGACCTACAATGAGCAGTTCTTC
CASSAGTGTGTYNEQFF
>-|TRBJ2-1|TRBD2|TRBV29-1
TGCAGCGTCCTCGGGGGGGCATACAATGAGCAGTTCTTC
CSVLGGAYNEQFF
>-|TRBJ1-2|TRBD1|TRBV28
TGTGCCAGCCTCTACAAAAGACAGGGACGCTATGGCTACACCTTC
CASLYKRQGRYGYTF
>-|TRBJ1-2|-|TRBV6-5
TGTGCCAGCAGTTACTCATCCAGGGCCGCCTTGAAGGGCTACACCTTC
CASSYSSRAALKGYTF
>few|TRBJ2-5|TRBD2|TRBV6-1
TGTGCCAGCGGAGGACTAGCGGGGGGGGAGACCCAGTACTTC
CASGGLAGGETQYF